The 6 T cell receptor beta chains below all came from one sample that was sequenced in a study of blood T cell repertoires in COVID-19. TCRdb keeps only in-frame clones here, not all; method: immunoSEQ multiplex PCR. This sample yields a few hundred thousand clones, of which approximately 90% are seen a single time; roughly 12% belongs to the top ten. The sequenced sample was peripheral blood. These receptors were obtained from a woman between 50 and 59 years old with COVID-19, enrolled during active disease.

This clone was seen once. The rearrangement links TRBV25-1 to TRBJ1-4; 7 bases agree with TRBD1. The CDR3 runs to 15 residues. Germline V gene lookup returns CDR1 MGHDK and CDR2 SYGVNS. The V and J ends lost 3 bases and 4 bases, in that order; junction bases with no gene match: 5. DNA for the CDR3: TGTGCCAGCAGTGACCGCGGACAGGTTAATGAAAAACTGTTTTTT. It yields the protein CASSDRGQVNEKLFF.

V is TRBV4-1 and J is TRBJ2-1, with 7 bases fitting TRBD2. With 4 bases clipped from V and 9 bases from J, the junction kept 6 bases outside the gene matches. The CDR3 contains 13 residues. CDR1 is MGHRA and CDR2 is YSYEKL in the germline V gene. The CDR3 protein is CASSREGGIEQFF. The DNA of the CDR3 is TGCGCCAGCAGCCGGGAGGGCGGCATTGAGCAGTTCTTC.

The chain uses TRBV5-6 and TRBJ1-2, with a tentative D call TRBD1 (5 bases). CDR3 size: 14 residues. Germline V lookup: CDR1 SGHDT, CDR2 YYEEEE. V shed 2 bases and J shed 0 bases, with 8 bases lying between them. The CDR3 is CASSFATANYGYTF. The CDR3 DNA is TGTGCCAGCAGCTTCGCGACAGCTAACTATGGCTACACCTTC.

The rearrangement uses TRBV11-3 and TRBJ2-5; D might be TRBD2 (5 bases). This CDR3 comprises 12 residues. With 0 bases removed from V and 7 bases from J, the gap between germline ends came to 6 bases. Germline CDR1 is SGHNT and CDR2 is YENEEA. The CDR3 bases are TGTGCCAGCAGCTTAGATCGGGGGACCCAGTACTTC. It is translated as CASSLDRGTQYF.

For the CDR3, the DNA is TGTGCCAGCAGCGCACCAGGGAATCAGGAGACCCAGTACTTC. Its translation: CASSAPGNQETQYF. This chain uses TRBV5-4 with TRBJ2-5; D may be TRBD1 (5 bases). The CDR3 length is 14 residues. V was pared by 4 bases and J by 5 bases, with 15 bases between. Germline loops: CDR1 SGHNT, CDR2 YYREEE (reference sequence).

V usage is TRBV5-1 and J usage is TRBJ2-1; D is possibly TRBD1 (8 bases). The germline gives CDR1 SGHRS, CDR2 YFSETQ. The CDR3 has 14 amino acids. Trimming stripped 4 bases from V and 8 bases from J, with 16 bases between. This chain's CDR3 is CASSTRQGRDEQFF. CDR3 in DNA: TGCGCCAGCAGCACCCGACAGGGGAGGGATGAGCAGTTCTTC. The full variable domain, completed using reference TRBV5-1 and TRBJ2-1, is KAGVTQTPRYLIKTRGQQVTLSCSPISGHRSVSWYQQTPGQGLQFLFEYFSETQRNKGNFPGRFSGRQFSNSRSEMNVSTLELGDSALYLCASSTRQGRDEQFFGPGTRLTVL.